This T cell receptor beta chain originates from a study of blood T cells in healthy people across ages. The second PCR ran roughly 6 to 11 cycles with a sample-barcoded 5' primer and J-beta primers. Each cDNA molecule received a tag from a template-switch adaptor that had 12 random nucleotides. Each CDR3 protein is one row after TCRdb ran MiXCR on the 5' RACE reads. The repertoire holds approximately 780,000 distinct CDR3 sequences, with around a quarter as singletons. Each donor had 8.5 to 10 milliliters of peripheral blood drawn. The CDR3 is 14 amino acids. V was pared by 6 bases and J by 6 bases, with 8 bases of the junction left unmatched. These data were also filed under a second study, of T cells of mothers and their children. That source adds: Reads obtained per mother exceeded 9.5 million TCR beta CDR3 reads, with about 3 million obtained per child.

Sequenced sample: blood. The V call is TRBV12-3 or TRBV12-4, the J call TRBJ2-7; 10 bases are shared with TRBD1. This sequence was found in a boy between 5 and 17 years old in good health. The CDR3 region is CASSDSGTGAEQYF. For the CDR3, the DNA is TGTGCCAGCAGCGATTCAGGGACAGGGGCCGAGCAGTACTTC.